This T cell receptor (beta chain) appears in the sequencing data of a study of T cell repertoires in cytomegalovirus infection. Background on the study: Carrying CMV and the relevant HLA type showed in public TCR beta signatures. Notes on the study in general: Ex vivo, HLA-C-restricted CMV-specific TCR beta clonotypes prevailed over the rest of the response.

This clonotype was found a few times. Its antigen is currently unknown. One entry per CDR3 protein, called by TCRdb with MiXCR from the reads. The sample lists about 230,000 distinct CDR3 sequences, roughly 22% occurring once. The germline V gene has CDR1 MGHRA and CDR2 YSYEKL. This CDR3 has 14 amino acids. Trimming removed 2 bases from V and 5 bases from J; junction bases left unmatched: 6. Sample: CD8+ T cells from PBMCs. The clonotype was recovered from a human donor in good health (CMV status not recorded). Some clones in this sample may be carry-over from other donors' samples. This chain uses TRBV4-1 with TRBJ2-7, with 7 bases fitting TRBD2. This chain's CDR3 is CASSQRSGAHEQYF. DNA of the CDR3: TGCGCCAGCAGCCAACGCAGCGGGGCCCACGAGCAGTACTTC.